This paragraph covers one TCR beta chain sequence. TCR beta cDNA was prepared out of about 510 ng total RNA by means of a constant-region primer. Libraries for TCR beta were built through three nested multiplex PCR rounds, which together made up a slightly modified ARM-PCR procedure. With TRBV1-TRBV30 forward primers and a C-beta reverse primer, the first two PCR rounds were run for around 10 cycles each. MiXCR, run by TCRdb on the multiplex PCR reads, gives a single entry per CDR3 protein. The table records about 180,000 distinct CDR3 sequences, about 60% of them present only once. There are 15 residues in the CDR3. V lost 7 bases and J 8 bases, leaving 23 bases between the germline ends. CDR1 is LGHNA, CDR2 YNFKEQ, per germline. They got blood RNA out of unsorted whole blood and also pulled out germline DNA. The data originate from a study of tumor-infiltrating lymphocytes in primary liver carcinoma.

Sequencing was done on a sample of peripheral blood. The V gene is TRBV4-2, the J gene TRBJ1-2; unclear D gene. The sequence was obtained from a man aged 40-49 years with primary liver carcinoma and hepatitis B virus infection. The CDR3 DNA reads TGTGCCAGCAACCAGATTCCGGGGTCCCCGGAGGGCTACACCTTC. Its protein is CASNQIPGSPEGYTF.